One sample yielded the 24 T cell receptor beta chains listed below, sequenced in a study of blood T cell repertoires in COVID-19. Profiling relied on immunoSEQ multiplex PCR, and the TCRdb table lists in-frame clones only, not all of them. The table shows some 350,000 clones, with approximately 92% occurring only once. Source material: PBMCs or T cells enriched from blood (not recorded which). The origin of the receptors is a man in his late teens or twenties who had recovered from COVID-19.

The rearrangement joins TRBV10-3 to TRBJ1-6; D is perhaps TRBD1 (5 bases). The CDR3 length is 13 residues. Germline lookup yields CDR1 ENHRY and CDR2 SYGVKD. V lost 7 bases and J 7 bases, leaving 11 bases between the germline ends. CDR3 DNA sequence: TGTGCCATCACCCCAGGGCCAAATTCACCCCTCCACTTT. It translates to CAITPGPNSPLHF.

This chain links TRBV3-1 (or the pseudogene TRBV3-2) with TRBJ1-3; 7 bases line up with TRBD1. Trimming removed 3 bases from V and 7 bases from J; junction bases left unmatched: 12. The CDR3 runs 16 residues. The germline V gene has CDR1 LGHDT and CDR2 YNNKEL (reference sequence). CDR3 nucleotide sequence: TGTGCCAGCAGCCAGGGAGGACAGGTCAGCCTTAACACCATATATTTT. This codes for CASSQGGQVSLNTIYF.

This chain connects TRBV6-4 to TRBJ2-7; 7 nucleotides match TRBD1. The CDR3 is 13 amino acids. Trimming took 8 bases from V and 6 from J; bases not matched to a gene: 10. Germline CDR1 is MRHNA and CDR2 is SNTAGT. Written as DNA, the CDR3 is TGTGCCAGCGCTGGACAGGCCCCCTGCGAGCAGTACTTC. It encodes CASAGQAPCEQYF.

This clone appeared once. V usage is TRBV6-5 and J usage is TRBJ2-5, with a weak D call TRBD2 (7 bases). Between the trimmed V and J ends, which lost 0 bases and 5 bases, there was a span of 16 bases. Per germline, CDR1 MNHEY and CDR2 SVGAGI. The CDR3 has 16 residues. The CDR3 DNA follows: TGTGCCAGCAGTTACTCCTCGGGGGCGGGGGAGGAGACCCAGTACTTC. It is translated as CASSYSSGAGEETQYF.

The J gene is TRBJ1-2, the V gene TRBV28; possible D gene TRBD1, 5 bases. Between the trimmed V and J ends, which lost 2 bases and 8 bases, there was a span of 12 bases. Germline CDR1 and CDR2: MDHEN and SYDVKM. The CDR3 sequence is 13 residues long. DNA for the CDR3: TGTGCCAGCAGTTTAGTGTCAGGGTACGGCTACACCTTC. It codes for CASSLVSGYGYTF.

The chain is built from TRBV19 and TRBJ2-3; 8 positions agree with TRBD2. V was pared by 5 bases and J by 2 bases, with 6 bases of the junction left unmatched. Per germline, CDR1 LNHDA and CDR2 SQIVND (reference sequence). The CDR3 extends over 15 amino acids. The CDR3 loop is CASSERERDTDTQYF. CDR3 coding DNA: TGTGCCAGTAGTGAGCGGGAGAGGGACACAGATACGCAGTATTTT. Supplemented by reference TRBV19 and TRBJ2-3, the full variable domain reads DGGITQSPKYLFRKEGQNVTLSCEQNLNHDAMYWYRQDPGQGLRLIYYSQIVNDFQKGDIAEGYSVSREKKESFPLTVTSAQKNPTAFYLCASSERERDTDTQYFGPGTRLTVL.

The chain combines TRBV10-1 with TRBJ1-6, with D possibly matching TRBD1 (5 bases). Germline CDR1 is WNHNN and CDR2 is SYGVQD (reference sequence). This CDR3 region has 15 residues. Trimming stripped 6 bases from V and 7 bases from J, with 16 bases between. CDR3 DNA: TGCGCCAGCAGCAAGAATCGGGGGTCCAATTCACCCCTCCACTTT. It translates to CASSKNRGSNSPLHF.

The rearrangement links TRBV3-1 (or the pseudogene TRBV3-2) to TRBJ2-5, with D tentatively TRBD1 (6 bases). CDR1 LGHDT and CDR2 YNNKEL come from the germline V gene (reference sequence). This CDR3 region has 12 residues. With 7 bases removed from V and 4 bases from J, the gap between germline ends came to 10 bases. The CDR3 loop reads CASKGGGETQYF. CDR3 nucleotide sequence: TGTGCCAGCAAAGGGGGTGGAGAGACCCAGTACTTC.

V is TRBV4-3 and J is TRBJ2-5; 7 bases map to TRBD2. The CDR3 runs 17 residues. V lost 3 bases to trimming and J lost 1 base; unmatched junction nucleotides: 11. Germline-derived CDR1 and CDR2 are LGHNA and YSLEER. The CDR3 reads CASSQYPQRGTQETQYF. CDR3 nucleotides: TGCGCCAGCAGCCAGTACCCCCAGCGGGGTACCCAAGAGACCCAGTACTTC.

This clone has only one observation. This sequence joins TRBV6-1 and TRBJ2-1; 11 positions match TRBD2. CDR3 length: 17 residues. With V trimmed by 0 bases and J by 10 bases, 11 bases remained unmatched. The V gene's germline CDR1 is MNHNS and CDR2 SASEGT. CDR3 DNA sequence: TGTGCCAGCAGTGAAGCCAGGCCGGGACTAGCGGTTCCCGAGCAGTTCTTC. This encodes CASSEARPGLAVPEQFF.

This chain links TRBV12-3 or TRBV12-4 with TRBJ1-5; D is possibly TRBD1 (6 bases). This CDR3 region has 13 residues. Trimming took 5 bases from V and 6 from J, leaving 11 bases between them. The CDR3 nucleotides are TGTGCCAGCAGTCAACAGGGAACTCAGCCCCAGCATTTT. It translates to CASSQQGTQPQHF.

The chain recombines TRBV30 with TRBJ1-6, with a possible D match to TRBD1 (5 bases). The V and J ends lost 3 bases and 9 bases respectively, with 6 bases between them. There are 11 residues in the CDR3. Germline V gene data show CDR1 as GTSNPN and CDR2 as SVGIG (reference sequence). The CDR3 protein is CAWSGGSPLHF. CDR3 nucleotide sequence: TGTGCCTGGAGCGGGGGTTCACCCCTCCACTTT.

The rearrangement links TRBV6-1 to TRBJ1-3, with D tentatively TRBD1 (5 bases). V lost 2 bases and J 4 bases, leaving 18 bases between the germline ends. This CDR3 region has 17 residues. Per the germline V gene, CDR1 is MNHNS and CDR2 is SASEGT. CDR3 residues: CASSESPPGGLGNTIYF. The CDR3 DNA is TGTGCCAGCAGTGAAAGTCCGCCGGGGGGATTAGGAAACACCATATATTTT.

This chain uses TRBV19 with TRBJ2-1; 8 nucleotides agree with TRBD1. V lost 4 bases to trimming and J lost 9 bases; unmatched junction nucleotides: 11. Germline V gene data show CDR1 as LNHDA and CDR2 as SQIVND (reference sequence). CDR3 length: 15 amino acids. CDR3 in DNA: TGTGCCAGTAGTAAGGGACAGGTGGTCTCGGGTGAGCAGTTCTTC. It translates to CASSKGQVVSGEQFF.

CDR3 bases: TGCGCCAGCAGACCCACTAGCGGCCAAGAGACCCAGTACTTC. Translated, it gives CASRPTSGQETQYF. The J gene is TRBJ2-5, the V gene TRBV5-1; 8 bases fit TRBD2. Germline values: CDR1 SGHRS, CDR2 YFSETQ. The trim removed 5 bases at V and 1 base at J, leaving 4 bases unmatched. This CDR3 contains 14 residues.

This clone has a handful of counts. The rearrangement uses TRBV25-1 and TRBJ1-5, with TRBD1 as a possible D gene (5 bases). The germline V gene encodes CDR1 MGHDK and CDR2 SYGVNS. V was cut by 5 bases and J by 4 bases, with 12 bases left in between. The CDR3 loop spans 14 amino acids. CDR3 nucleotides: TGTGCCAGCAGTCTGGTGACAGCTAATCAGCCCCAGCATTTT. Its protein is CASSLVTANQPQHF.

The chain combines TRBV20-1 with TRBJ2-3; 11 positions match TRBD2. The CDR3 runs to 17 residues. The germline gives CDR1 DFQATT, CDR2 SNEGSKA (reference sequence). The J segment lost 9 bases and the V segment lost 3 bases, leaving 17 bases of the junction unmatched. For the CDR3, the DNA is TGCAGTGCTAGTTCTGCTAGCGGGGGGTCACAAGTTCTAACGCAGTATTTT. Amino acid sequence: CSASSASGGSQVLTQYF.

The V call is TRBV7-2, the J call TRBJ2-1, with D uncertain. Germline assignment: CDR1 SGHTA and CDR2 FQGNSA. V was pared by 0 bases and J by 8 bases, with 14 bases between. CDR3 length: 15 amino acids. CDR3 coding DNA: TGTGCCAGCAGCTTAGCGTTGGCCGCGACTTATGAGCAGTTCTTC. Translating gives CASSLALAATYEQFF.

This clone was seen only once. This sequence joins TRBV9 and TRBJ2-1; TRBD2 agrees at 9 bases. V lost 1 base, J lost 8 bases, and 7 bases stayed unmatched. This CDR3 has 15 residues. Germline lookup yields CDR1 SGDLS and CDR2 YYNGEE. The CDR3 reads CASSVRGRAADEQFF. Here the CDR3 DNA reads TGTGCCAGCAGCGTACGCGGGAGGGCCGCTGATGAGCAGTTCTTC.

This chain uses TRBV9 with TRBJ1-1, with TRBD1 identical over 7 bases. With V trimmed by 0 bases and J by 4 bases, 3 bases remained unmatched. Germline CDR1 and CDR2: SGDLS and YYNGEE. The length of the CDR3 is 14 residues. The CDR3: CASSVGDSLTEAFF. DNA for the CDR3: TGTGCCAGCAGCGTAGGGGACAGCCTCACTGAAGCTTTCTTT.

The chain uses TRBV27 and TRBJ2-3, with 11 bases fitting TRBD2. From germline, CDR1 is MNHEY and CDR2 SMNVEV (reference sequence). The trim removed 3 bases at V and 5 bases at J, leaving 4 bases unmatched. This CDR3 is 15 amino acids long. CDR3 in DNA: TGTGCCAGCAGTTTTAAGGGACTAGCGGTAGATACGCAGTATTTT. Translated: CASSFKGLAVDTQYF.

The V gene is TRBV9, the J gene TRBJ1-2, with 8 bases identical to TRBD1. Germline CDR1 reads SGDLS; CDR2 reads YYNGEE. This CDR3 has 15 residues. J lost 7 bases, V lost 3 bases, and 11 bases had no gene match. The CDR3 DNA sequence: TGTGCCAGCAGCGGCGCGCTGCAGGGGGCAAGTGGCTACACCTTC. It specifies CASSGALQGASGYTF.

The rearrangement uses TRBV5-1 and TRBJ1-6; 10 bases line up with TRBD1. The CDR3 spans 14 residues. V was clipped by 4 bases and J by 10 bases; unmatched bases: 5. CDR1 and CDR2 (germline): SGHRS, YFSETQ. CDR3 nucleotide sequence: TGCGCCAGCAGCCGCGGGACAGGGGAATCACCCCTCCACTTT. Amino acids: CASSRGTGESPLHF.

The chain joins TRBV19 to TRBJ1-1; 9 bases match TRBD1. This CDR3 has 16 residues. V shed 7 bases and J 5 bases; nucleotides not matched to a gene: 14. Germline CDR1 and CDR2: LNHDA and SQIVND (reference sequence). DNA of the CDR3: TGTGCCAGTATGACAGGGACAGGGAATGGGAGGACTGAAGCTTTCTTT. Protein sequence: CASMTGTGNGRTEAFF.